This TCR beta chain was captured in a study of T cells expressing NK-cell markers (dated by TCRdb to about 2020). Describing the broader study: Three sorted T-cell subsets (CD3+CD56+NKG2C+, CD3+CD56+NKG2C- and CD3+CD56-NKG2C+) from fewer than 10 donors had their TCR beta-chain repertoires profiled. Among the eight sequenced donors, seven were HCMV-seropositive and one was HCMV-seronegative. The libraries were sequenced on Illumina HiSeq 2000/2500, MiSeq or NextSeq, producing 2 x 150 bp reads. All eight donors whose samples were sequenced were randomly selected healthy volunteers, three of them men and five women.

Note on this clonotype: The antigen this receptor binds is unknown.

Points the paper makes about the study in general: For six donors, the dominant CD3+CD56+NKG2C+ clonotypes were among the top 10 CD8+ clonotypes and accounted for roughly 1.0-7.5% of CD8+ T cells. Those dominant clonotypes were again the most abundant among CD3+CD56-NKG2C+ cells in four donors, at roughly 28.3-60.1%. It remained unclear whether the expanded NKG2C-expressing T cell clones were specific for HCMV antigens.

HCMV serostatus was determined by detecting HCMV-specific IgG in serum with a commercial ELISA kit. Peripheral blood mononuclear cells were isolated from blood by Ficoll density gradient centrifugation. Sequenced on an Illumina HiSeq 2000. TCR beta cDNA libraries were prepared using 5'RACE template switching, which introduced a universal primer site and unique molecular identifiers. cDNA synthesis was primed from the TCR beta constant segment and was followed by two successive PCR amplification steps. As for the original processing: Reads were demultiplexed and grouped by UMI with MIGEC, and clonotypes were assembled and quantified with MiTCR. To exclude erroneous sequences, only TCR cDNA sequences supported by at least two reads were retained. The tcR package was used for downstream repertoire analysis, with clonotypes matched between fractions based on CDR3 nucleotide sequence plus V segment. VDJmatch was used to annotate antigen specificity against VDJdb, with one amino acid substitution in CDR3 allowed. TCRdb reprocessed the reads, and each CDR3 protein sequence is entered once, without DNA. TCRdb, not the authors, supplied the V and J calls. In this sample's table one finds a few hundred thousand distinct CDR3 sequences. The ten largest clonotypes hold roughly 5.2% of the sample.

The germline V gene gives CDR1 as MNHNS and CDR2 as SASEGT. From the cysteine up to the phenylalanine, the CDR3 has a length of 16 residues. No DNA has been recorded. Sequences were obtained from blood T cells: a sorted CD56 or NKG2C T cell subset, CD4+ or CD8+ T cells, or bulk PBMC T cells (not recorded which). The receptor was isolated from a man aged 18-75 years in good health. The sequence links TRBV6-1 to TRBJ1-2. CDR3 region: CASSEAHVRLPYGYTF.